A selection of T cell receptor beta chains follows, all from one sample in a study of tumor-infiltrating lymphocytes in primary liver carcinoma. TCRdb ran MiXCR on the multiplex PCR reads and lists one entry per CDR3 protein. In the table there are 95,000 to 150,000 distinct CDR3 sequences, 55% to 75% of which are singletons. The source material was liver tumor tissue from sampling region 3. Source of these receptors: a woman aged 55-69 years with primary liver carcinoma and hepatitis B virus infection. Both conserved end residues are part of each CDR3. A D gene is named only where the DNA matches it firmly. Clone size is shown for a subset of rows, as once, few, many or a class of expanded clone.

>TRBD1|TRBV28|few|TRBJ1-2
TGTGCCAGCAGTGTAATAAGGACAGGGGCCGGCCCCCTATTTGGCTACACCTTC
CASSVIRTGAGPLFGYTF
>NA|TRBV4-1|NA|TRBJ2-3
TGCACCGGCAGCCAATCTAGGGGCTCGGATACGCAGTATTTT
CTGSQSRGSDTQYF
>NA|TRBV24-1|few|TRBJ2-7
TGTGCCACCTCGTGGGGGGTGGGAGAGCAGTACTTC
CATSWGVGEQYF
>NA|TRBV11-3|NA|TRBJ1-1
TGTGCCAGCAGATCAGGAGGTTTTCTGGCTGAAGCTTTCTTT
CASRSGGFLAEAFF
>TRBD1|TRBV28|few|TRBJ1-4
TGTGCCAGCAGTCGACAGGGAAGGGATGAAAAACTGTTTTTT
CASSRQGRDEKLFF
>NA|TRBV11-3|NA|TRBJ2-1
TGTGCCAGCAGCTTAGATCCAAGATCCGCTGACTACGATGAGCAGTTCTTC
CASSLDPRSADYDEQFF
>NA|TRBV30|many|TRBJ2-7
TGTGCCTGGAGTGTTCTCTCTGGGGAGCAGTACTTC
CAWSVLSGEQYF
>NA|TRBV11-2|once|TRBJ2-3
TGTGCCAGCAGCACCACCCTCGGCAGAGATACGCAGTATTTT
CASSTTLGRDTQYF
>TRBD1|TRBV7-9|NA|TRBJ2-5
TGTGCCTGCAGCCGGGGACAGGCTCTTCTCGGGGAGACCCAGTACTTC
CACSRGQALLGETQYF
>TRBD2|TRBV11-2|NA|TRBJ2-3
TGCGCCAGCATCTCGGGACTAGCGAGACCAGATACGCAGTATTTT
CASISGLARPDTQYF
>TRBD2|TRBV29-1|NA|TRBJ2-7
TGCAGCGCGACGGGGACTAGCGCCAACGAGCAGTACTTC
CSATGTSANEQYF
>TRBD1|TRBV4-1|many|TRBJ1-4
TGCGCCAGCAGCCGCCACTCGGGACAGGATGAAAAACTGTTTTTT
CASSRHSGQDEKLFF
>NA|TRBV7-8|NA|TRBJ1-6
TGTGCCAGCAGCGTTAGGCAGGGTCCGAGTTCACCCCTCCGATTT
CASSVRQGPSSPLRF
>NA|TRBV7-8|many|TRBJ1-2
TGTGCCAGCAGCTTAAGTCGGGAAAATGGCTACACCTTC
CASSLSRENGYTF
>TRBD2|TRBV11-2|NA|TRBJ2-1
TGTACCAGCAGCTTAATGCGGGAGTGTGGTGAGCAGTTCTTC
CTSSLMRECGEQFF
>NA|TRBV5-5|many|TRBJ2-1
TGTGCCAGCAGCTTTTACGTATACAATGAGCAGTTCTTC
CASSFYVYNEQFF
>NA|TRBV12-3/TRBV12-4|NA|TRBJ1-2
TGTGCCAGTAGAGAGGGAAACTATGACTACACCTTC
CASREGNYDYTF
>TRBD1|TRBV11-2|once|TRBJ1-1
TGTGCCTGCAGCCCAGGGGGACACTGGGCAAACACTGAAGCTTTCTTT
CACSPGGHWANTEAFF
>TRBD2|TRBV11-2|NA|TRBJ2-1
TGTGCCAGCAGCTTAACACAGCGGGACTACAATGAGCGGTTCTTC
CASSLTQRDYNERFF
>NA|TRBV7-8|many|TRBJ2-7
TGTGCCAGCAGCGAAAACCAGGGATACGAGCAGTACTTC
CASSENQGYEQYF
>NA|TRBV11-2|NA|TRBJ2-1
TGTGCCAGCAGTTTAGCCCAAGACAGGAATGAGCAGTTCTTC
CASSLAQDRNEQFF
>TRBD1|TRBV28|few|TRBJ2-3
TGTGCCAGCAGTTTGGACAGGGGGTCGGCCAGCACAGATACGCAGTATTTT
CASSLDRGSASTDTQYF
>NA|TRBV28|NA|TRBJ1-2
TGTGTCAGCAGTTTTATTTCCAACCCACTCTATGGCTACACCTTC
CVSSFISNPLYGYTF
>NA|TRBV11-3|many|TRBJ1-1
TGTGCCAGCAGCTTAGGGGCTCGTCGGTACACTGAAGCTTTCTTT
CASSLGARRYTEAFF
>TRBD2|TRBV25-1|few|TRBJ2-7
TGTGCCAGCAGTGAATTTGATAGCGGGAGGTACTACGAGCAGTACTTC
CASSEFDSGRYYEQYF
>NA|TRBV6-4|few|TRBJ2-3
TGTGCCAGCAGTCCTCGGCCGGGTTACACTGATACGCAGTATTTT
CASSPRPGYTDTQYF
>NA|TRBV21-1|NA|TRBJ1-5
TGTGCCAGCAGCCCCCGGGACAGGGCCGAAGGGCGGCCCCAGCATTTT
CASSPRDRAEGRPQHF
>NA|TRBV11-2|NA|TRBJ2-3
TGCGCCACCAACTTAGCAATGGGGAGAAGGAGCACAGATACGCAGTATTTT
CATNLAMGRRSTDTQYF
>TRBD1|TRBV10-2|many|TRBJ2-7
TGCGCCAGCGCGAAGGGCGGGACAGGGCTCTACGAGCAGTACTTC
CASAKGGTGLYEQYF
>TRBD1|TRBV9|few|TRBJ2-3
TGTGCCGGGGCCCCGGGACAGGGTTTTTCAGATACGCAGTATTTT
CAGAPGQGFSDTQYF
>TRBD2|TRBV11-2|NA|TRBJ2-1
TGTGTCAGGAGCTGGAGGGGTTCAGCGGGAGGAACGGGTGAGCAGTTCTTC
CVRSWRGSAGGTGEQFF
>TRBD1|TRBV28|many|TRBJ1-5
TGTGCCAGCTGTGAAGGGGGCGAGGGTCAGCCCCAGCATTTT
CASCEGGEGQPQHF
>TRBD2|TRBV28|NA|TRBJ2-7
TGTGCCAGCAGGGGAGGGATGGCTTTGTACGAGCAGTACTTC
CASRGGMALYEQYF
>NA|TRBV11-3|once|TRBJ2-4
TGTGCCAACAGCTCGCAGGGGAACATTCAGTACTTC
CANSSQGNIQYF
>NA|TRBV29-1|medium-sized|TRBJ2-5
TGCAGCGTTGCGCGGGACATCCAAGAGACCCAGTACTTC
CSVARDIQETQYF
>NA|TRBV29-1|many|TRBJ1-2
TGCAGCGTTGCTGAGGGGCTTAACTATGGCTACACCTTC
CSVAEGLNYGYTF
>NA|TRBV6-5|NA|TRBJ1-1
TGTGCCAGCATCCCGACACCTACATCGAACACTGAGGCTATCTTT
CASIPTPTSNTEAIF
>NA|TRBV6-6|many|TRBJ1-1
TGTGCCAGCAGTTACGGACCACTGAACACTGAAGCTTTCTTT
CASSYGPLNTEAFF
>NA|TRBV11-1|NA|TRBJ2-7
TGTGCCAGCCCTCGGACAGCAGGACTACGCGAGCAGTACTTC
CASPRTAGLREQYF
>TRBD2|TRBV4-2|few|TRBJ2-7
TGTGTCAGCAGCCCCTCGGTCGGCGGGGGGAAACCGGCTTCCCTCCACGAGCAGTACTTC
CVSSPSVGGGKPASLHEQYF
>TRBD2|TRBV7-9|few|TRBJ2-2
TGTGCCAGCAGCTTCGGACTAGCGGGGACCGGGGAGCTGTTTTTT
CASSFGLAGTGELFF
>TRBD1|TRBV12-3/TRBV12-4|many|TRBJ2-2
TGTGCCAGCCAATTGGCAGGGGGCACCGGGGAGCTGTTTTTT
CASQLAGGTGELFF
>TRBD2|TRBV11-2|NA|TRBJ2-1
TGTGCCAGCGGCTTAACTCAGAGACTAGCGGGAGACAATGAGCAGTTCTTC
CASGLTQRLAGDNEQFF
>TRBD2|TRBV28|few|TRBJ2-1
TGTGCCACCGGGGGGATAATTTCCTACAATGAGCAGTTCTTC
CATGGIISYNEQFF
>TRBD2|TRBV5-1|once|TRBJ2-1
TGCGCCAGCAGCCCCGGGACCAGCGGGACCGGTAAGCAGTTCTTC
CASSPGTSGTGKQFF
>TRBD1|TRBV11-2|NA|TRBJ1-1
TGTGCCAGCAACTTAGATCCGACAGGGAGGGCTTTCTTT
CASNLDPTGRAFF
>NA|TRBV4-1|many|TRBJ1-4
TGCGCCAGCAGCCCACCCATGGGCAGTGGAGGAGAAAAACTGTTTTTT
CASSPPMGSGGEKLFF
>TRBD2|TRBV7-8|many|TRBJ2-3
TGTGCCAGCAGCTGGGCCACGGGACTAGCGGAAGATACGCAGTATTTT
CASSWATGLAEDTQYF
>TRBD1|TRBV15|few|TRBJ2-3
TGTGCCACCAGCGTAGGACAGGGGAGCGGTACAGATACGCAGTATTTT
CATSVGQGSGTDTQYF
>NA|TRBV5-6|many|TRBJ2-7
TGTGCCAGCAGGCGGGCGAGCGGCGAGCAGTACTTC
CASRRASGEQYF
>NA|TRBV6-6|NA|TRBJ1-4
TGTACCAGCCGAGAGAGGGGTGCCGGAGAAAAACTGTTTTTT
CTSRERGAGEKLFF
>NA|TRBV29-1|many|TRBJ1-3
TGCAGCGGAGGAGAGGATCTCTCTGGAAACACCATATATTTT
CSGGEDLSGNTIYF
>NA|TRBV6-1|NA|TRBJ2-2
TGTGCCAGCAGACGTGACCGAAACACCGAGGAGCTGTTTTTT
CASRRDRNTEELFF
>NA|TRBV11-2|medium-sized|TRBJ2-1
TGTGCCAGCAGCCCGCGACCGGATACCTACAATGAGCAGTTCTTC
CASSPRPDTYNEQFF